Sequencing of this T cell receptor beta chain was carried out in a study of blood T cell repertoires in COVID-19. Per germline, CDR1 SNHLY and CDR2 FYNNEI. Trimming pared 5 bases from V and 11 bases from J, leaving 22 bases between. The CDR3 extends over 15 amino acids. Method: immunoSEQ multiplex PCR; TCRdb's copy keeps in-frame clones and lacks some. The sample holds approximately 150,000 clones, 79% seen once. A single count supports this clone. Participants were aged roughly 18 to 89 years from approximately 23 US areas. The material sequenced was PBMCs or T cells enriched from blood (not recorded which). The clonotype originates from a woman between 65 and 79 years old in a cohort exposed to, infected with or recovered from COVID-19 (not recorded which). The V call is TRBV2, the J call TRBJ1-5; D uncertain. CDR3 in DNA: TGTGCCAGCAGTCCCGGCGGGCCTGGAATAGAGACCCAGCATTTT. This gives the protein CASSPGGPGIETQHF.